These 28 T cell receptor beta chains were all obtained from the same sample, sequenced in a study of shared clonotypes between healthy human individuals. Generated by immunoSEQ multiplex PCR, the TCRdb table keeps only in-frame clones and is missing some. The sample has some 2.4 million clones, approximately 94% seen once. The sequenced sample was naive CD4+ T cells from PBMCs. Subset indicated: CD45RA+ positively selected. The receptors here all came from a young man in good health. Some clones in this sample may be carry-over from other donors' samples.

The chain links TRBV7-6 to TRBJ2-1; TRBD1 agrees at 11 bases. The CDR3 covers 16 residues. Trimming took 5 bases from V and 9 from J; bases not matched to a gene: 12. Germline CDR1 SGHVS, CDR2 FNYEAQ. The CDR3 bases are TGTGCCAGCAGCGAGACCCGGGACAGGGGGTTCGGTGAGCAGTTCTTC. Its translation: CASSETRDRGFGEQFF.

The rearrangement links TRBV2 to TRBJ2-6; 7 nucleotides align to TRBD1. The CDR3 contains 17 residues. The germline CDR1 and CDR2 sequences are SNHLY and FYNNEI. J lost 0 bases, V lost 5 bases, and 7 bases had no gene match. CDR3 coding DNA: TGTGCCAGCAGTCCCGACAGGGTCTACTCTGGGGCCAACGTCCTGACTTTC. It specifies CASSPDRVYSGANVLTF.

The chain employs TRBV4-2 and TRBJ1-4, with D possibly being TRBD1 (6 bases). The CDR3 is 17 amino acids. Germline CDR1 LGHNA, CDR2 YNFKEQ. The V gene lost 0 bases and the J gene lost 6 bases, with 17 bases spanning the gap. CDR3 sequence: CASSQESPGGRDEKLFF. CDR3 DNA: TGTGCCAGCAGCCAAGAAAGTCCGGGGGGGCGGGATGAAAAACTGTTTTTT.

The rearrangement joins TRBV28 to TRBJ1-5; no definite D call. Trimming pared 3 bases from V and 11 bases from J, leaving 20 bases between. The length of the CDR3 is 15 residues. CDR1 is MDHEN and CDR2 is SYDVKM in the germline V gene. The CDR3 coding sequence is TGTGCCAGCAGTTTCGCCGGCGGTCTTGGGATGTCCCAGCATTTT. It is translated as CASSFAGGLGMSQHF.

V and J are TRBV5-1 and TRBJ2-7; possible D gene TRBD1, 6 bases. The CDR3 spans 16 residues. Germline CDR1 is SGHRS and CDR2 is YFSETQ. The V and J ends lost 3 bases and 6 bases respectively, with 22 bases between them. CDR3 amino acids: CASSSARWDMGAEQYF. CDR3 in DNA: TGCGCCAGCAGCTCCGCCCGGTGGGACATGGGGGCCGAGCAGTACTTC.

CDR3 bases: TGCGCCAGCAGCCAAACCTTGGACAGTTCTACCTACGAGCAGTACTTC. This translates into CASSQTLDSSTYEQYF. The chain is built from TRBV4-1 and TRBJ2-7; the D gene is possibly TRBD1 (6 bases). In germline, CDR1 is MGHRA, CDR2 YSYEKL. Trimming pared 2 bases from V and 2 bases from J, leaving 16 bases between. This CDR3 is built from 16 residues.

V usage is TRBV9 and J usage is TRBJ1-1; no clear D gene. The CDR3 covers 14 residues. Trimming stripped 0 bases from V and 5 bases from J, with 11 bases between. CDR1 SGDLS and CDR2 YYNGEE come from the germline V gene. CDR3 loop: CASSVDPKWTEAFF. CDR3 DNA sequence: TGTGCCAGCAGCGTAGATCCAAAGTGGACTGAAGCTTTCTTT. Combining the CDR3 with reference TRBV9 and TRBJ1-1 gives the whole variable domain DSGVTQTPKHLITATGQRVTLRCSPRSGDLSVYWYQQSLDQGLQFLIQYYNGEERAKGNILERFSAQQFPDLHSELNLSSLELGDSALYFCASSVDPKWTEAFFGQGTRLTVV.

The V and J genes are TRBV29-1 and TRBJ2-2, with 11 bases that match TRBD1. Germline assignment: CDR1 SQVTM and CDR2 ANQGSEA. The CDR3 consists of 19 residues. V lost 7 bases to trimming and J lost 1 base; unmatched junction nucleotides: 17. CDR3: CSARVGTGGLVGNTGELFF. The CDR3 DNA follows: TGCAGCGCCCGCGTCGGGACAGGGGGATTAGTTGGGAACACCGGGGAGCTGTTTTTT.

As regards this clone: At the DNA level, this CDR3 is encoded by other sequences in the same sample as well. The rearrangement joins TRBV28 to TRBJ1-1; D call uncertain. Germline V gene sequence: CDR1 MDHEN, CDR2 SYDVKM. The CDR3 totals 15 residues. V was cut by 4 bases and J by 1 base, with 13 bases left in between. This CDR3 reads CASSSPGRPNTEAFF. Written as DNA, the CDR3 is TGTGCCAGCAGTTCCCCAGGACGGCCGAACACTGAAGCTTTCTTT.

The V call is TRBV5-4, the J call TRBJ2-7, with 9 bases that match TRBD2. This CDR3 contains 13 residues. The V and J ends lost 4 bases and 6 bases, in that order; junction bases with no gene match: 5. The germline V gene has CDR1 SGHNT and CDR2 YYREEE (reference sequence). The CDR3 is CASSVPSGTEQYF. The CDR3 DNA reads TGTGCCAGCAGCGTCCCTAGCGGGACCGAGCAGTACTTC.

This chain joins TRBV28 and TRBJ1-1, with 7 bases fitting TRBD1. Trimming took 3 bases from V and 1 from J; bases not matched to a gene: 8. This CDR3 region has 16 residues. The germline gives CDR1 MDHEN, CDR2 SYDVKM. The chain's CDR3 is CASSLGRGQTNTEAFF. The CDR3 bases are TGTGCCAGCAGTTTGGGGAGGGGACAGACGAACACTGAAGCTTTCTTT.

This chain connects TRBV5-1 to TRBJ2-3; D gene uncertain. The V gene's germline CDR1 is SGHRS and CDR2 YFSETQ. This CDR3 contains 13 residues. V dropped 1 base and J dropped 5 bases, with 8 bases sitting between them. For the CDR3, the DNA is TGCGCCAGCAGCTTGTTGGCGGAAGATACGCAGTATTTT. Protein product: CASSLLAEDTQYF.

The chain has TRBV6-1 and TRBJ2-7; the D gene is possibly TRBD2 (6 bases). From germline, CDR1 is MNHNS and CDR2 SASEGT. The CDR3 loop spans 15 amino acids. Trimming shortened V by 7 bases and J by 3 bases, and 19 bases separated the two germline ends. The CDR3 is CASKGVGGKIYEQYF. CDR3 in DNA: TGTGCCAGCAAGGGCGTTGGCGGGAAGATCTACGAGCAGTACTTC.

The rearrangement links TRBV7-3 to TRBJ2-1; D not resolved. CDR1 is SGHTA and CDR2 is FQGTGA in the germline V gene. This CDR3 comprises 12 residues. Trimming took off 5 bases at V and 6 bases at J, with 8 bases between the two ends. In nucleotides, the CDR3 is TGTGCCAGCAGCCAAGCCCCCAATGAGCAGTTCTTC. Translation gives CASSQAPNEQFF.

V and J are TRBV5-4 and TRBJ2-7; tentative D call: TRBD1 (6 bases). Germline CDR1 reads SGHNT; CDR2 reads YYREEE (reference sequence). Trimming stripped 0 bases from V and 1 base from J, with 11 bases between. This CDR3 has 15 residues. In DNA form, the CDR3 reads TGTGCCAGCAGCTTGGACGTACAGGGTTCCTACGAGCAGTACTTC. Its protein is CASSLDVQGSYEQYF.

V usage is TRBV14 and J usage is TRBJ2-7; a weak D match, TRBD2 (6 bases). CDR1 is SGHDN, CDR2 FVKESK, per germline. This CDR3 comprises 17 residues. Deletions cut 1 base from V and 2 bases from J, with 18 bases between. CDR3 DNA: TGTGCCAGCAGCCAAGCTCCCCGGCGGGACGGTACCTACGAGCAGTACTTC. As protein: CASSQAPRRDGTYEQYF.

This chain connects TRBV10-3 to TRBJ1-5; tentative D call: TRBD1 (5 bases). The germline V gene has CDR1 ENHRY and CDR2 SYGVKD. CDR3 size: 13 residues. Trimming stripped 11 bases from V and 1 base from J, with 12 bases between. The DNA for the CDR3 is TGTGCCTCTAAGGGGCAGAGCAATCAGCCCCAGCATTTT. Its translation is CASKGQSNQPQHF.

The chain links TRBV7-9 to TRBJ2-4; D is unresolved. V lost 4 bases and J lost 0, with 13 bases in between. The germline V gene has CDR1 SEHNR and CDR2 FQNEAQ (reference sequence). This CDR3 is built from 16 residues. CDR3 protein: CASSSPGPIAKNIQYF. The CDR3 coding sequence is TGTGCCAGCAGCTCCCCGGGTCCAATAGCCAAAAACATTCAGTACTTC.

The rearrangement uses TRBV29-1 and TRBJ2-2; maybe TRBD2 (6 bases). This CDR3 is 13 amino acids long. The germline CDR1 and CDR2 sequences are SQVTM and ANQGSEA. V was trimmed by 4 bases and J by 3 bases, leaving 9 bases between them. The CDR3 nucleotides read TGCAGCGTTGTGGGACTCTACACCGGGGAGCTGTTTTTT. Translated: CSVVGLYTGELFF.

The genes are TRBV29-1 and TRBJ2-5; a weak D match, TRBD1 (5 bases). Trimming removed 3 bases from V and 6 bases from J, with 14 bases in between. Germline-derived CDR1 and CDR2 are SQVTM and ANQGSEA. The CDR3 has 13 residues. The CDR3 spells CSVEAVSGQTQYF. The DNA for the CDR3 is TGCAGCGTTGAGGCAGTTTCAGGGCAGACCCAGTACTTC.

The chain employs TRBV4-1 and TRBJ2-7; TRBD1 matches 10 bases. Trimming cost V 4 bases and J 1 base; bases outside gene matches: 7. Looked up from germline, CDR1 is MGHRA and CDR2 is YSYEKL. This CDR3 has 16 amino acids. The CDR3 DNA reads TGCGCCAGCAGCCTGACAGGGGGCGCAGGTTCCTACGAGCAGTACTTC. Its protein product is CASSLTGGAGSYEQYF.

This clone appeared once. The chain employs TRBV7-2 and TRBJ2-7; possibly TRBD2 for D (6 bases). Germline loops: CDR1 SGHTA, CDR2 FQGNSA. The CDR3 spans 15 residues. Trimming cost V 0 bases and J 0 bases, with 9 bases left between them. The CDR3 spells CASSLAPGGSYEQYF. In nucleotides, the CDR3 is TGTGCCAGCAGCTTAGCCCCCGGGGGCTCCTACGAGCAGTACTTC.

This clone was observed once. The chain employs TRBV7-9 and TRBJ2-1, with D possibly TRBD1 on 5 matching bases. V dropped 5 bases and J dropped 0 bases, with 8 bases sitting between them. This CDR3 has 14 amino acids. The germline gives CDR1 SEHNR, CDR2 FQNEAQ (reference sequence). The CDR3 protein is CASSGRDSYNEQFF. The CDR3 coding sequence is TGTGCCAGCAGCGGCAGGGACTCCTACAATGAGCAGTTCTTC.

The chain combines TRBV2 with TRBJ1-2, with D unresolved. CDR1 and CDR2 from the germline V gene are SNHLY and FYNNEI. The CDR3 runs 15 residues. V was trimmed by 3 bases and J by 2 bases, leaving 13 bases between them. CDR3 nucleotide sequence: TGTGCCAGCAGTGATTTGGGCACAGCCAACTATGGCTACACCTTC. It translates to CASSDLGTANYGYTF.

This clone was counted between two and nine times. The CDR3 DNA reads as TGTGCCAGCAGTCTAGACCCACGAACAGGGACTGAAGCTTTCTTT. Amino acid sequence: CASSLDPRTGTEAFF. The V gene is TRBV27, the J gene TRBJ1-1; D might be TRBD1 (6 bases). Germline CDR1 and CDR2: MNHEY and SMNVEV (reference sequence). The V gene lost 5 bases and the J gene lost 5 bases, with 18 bases spanning the gap. The CDR3 covers 15 residues.

The chain employs TRBV6-1 and TRBJ2-6; D call uncertain. This CDR3 comprises 16 residues. The germline V gene has CDR1 MNHNS and CDR2 SASEGT. The V and J ends lost 2 bases and 0 bases respectively, with 8 bases between them. CDR3 amino acids: CASSELANSGANVLTF. Written as DNA, the CDR3 is TGTGCCAGCAGTGAATTGGCTAACTCTGGGGCCAACGTCCTGACTTTC.

CDR3 sequence: CASSFGLGQPQHF. The CDR3 nucleotides are TGTGCCAGCAGTTTTGGGCTAGGCCAGCCCCAGCATTTT. The rearrangement uses TRBV28 and TRBJ1-5, with no clear D. Germline V lookup: CDR1 MDHEN, CDR2 SYDVKM. The CDR3 contains 13 residues. The V end was cut by 3 bases, the J end by 7 bases, with 10 bases between.

The chain employs TRBV5-1 and TRBJ2-2; 9 positions match TRBD2. CDR1 is SGHRS and CDR2 is YFSETQ in the germline V gene. V lost 6 bases, J lost 3 bases, and 12 bases stayed unmatched. This CDR3 is 17 amino acids long. The CDR3 here is CASTRGSSGTYTGELFF. DNA of the CDR3: TGCGCCAGCACTCGGGGGTCTAGCGGGACCTACACCGGGGAGCTGTTTTTT.